Sequencing of this T cell receptor (beta chain) was carried out in a study of identical twins. TCRdb independently ran MiXCR on the 5' RACE reads; one entry per CDR3 protein. The table has some 900,000 distinct CDR3 sequences, roughly an eighth seen once; the top ten hold 1.5% to 2%. V lost 1 base to trimming and J lost 8 bases; unmatched junction nucleotides: 10. The V gene's germline CDR1 is DFQATT and CDR2 SNEGSKA (reference sequence). The CDR3 sequence is 15 residues long. Study-wide results and limits: Interpretation of the results relied on cross-sectional statistical analysis and not on following the same donors. The models gave estimates that fell short of the out-of-frame TCR alpha sharing seen in monozygotic twins.

This clonotype was counted ten times or more. Its antigen is not identified. The same sample was also used in a study of yellow fever vaccine responses in identical twins.

The sequencing sample was made of PBMCs. This sequence was found in a young woman in good health. The V and J genes are TRBV20-1 and TRBJ2-1; the match to TRBD2 covers 8 bases. The CDR3 nucleotides read TGCAGTGCTAGAGCGGGACTAGTCAAACCCGATGAGCAGTTCTTC. Its translation is CSARAGLVKPDEQFF.